This T cell receptor (beta chain) was identified in a study of blood T cell repertoires in COVID-19. For the study at large: The origin of the acute and convalescent COVID-19 samples was the United States, Italy and Spain. T cells, B-cell-depleted T cells, or PBMCs supplied cDNA or gDNA.

In the original processing: Using reference gene primer amplification, nucleated cell counts were estimated. Assay used: immunoSEQ multiplex PCR; TCRdb lists only in-frame clones, some missing. V, J and clone size derive from that table, while D and trimming were established from the DNA sequence. There are about 210,000 clones in the sample; around 87% occur only once, and about 7% lies in the top ten. Participants reported their clinical history, and cohort assignment relied on those reports. Trimming removed 0 bases from V and 5 bases from J, with 10 bases in between. Germline loops: CDR1 SGHNT, CDR2 YYREEE (reference sequence). The CDR3 is made up of 14 amino acids.

Sequencing used PBMCs or T cells enriched from blood (not recorded which). The source is a man under 40 in a cohort exposed to, infected with or recovered from COVID-19 (not recorded which). V gene TRBV5-4 combines with J gene TRBJ2-3; TRBD1 is a possible D gene (6 bases). This CDR3 is CASSLATGRDTQYF. The CDR3 region has the DNA TGTGCCAGCAGCTTGGCGACAGGCAGAGATACGCAGTATTTT.